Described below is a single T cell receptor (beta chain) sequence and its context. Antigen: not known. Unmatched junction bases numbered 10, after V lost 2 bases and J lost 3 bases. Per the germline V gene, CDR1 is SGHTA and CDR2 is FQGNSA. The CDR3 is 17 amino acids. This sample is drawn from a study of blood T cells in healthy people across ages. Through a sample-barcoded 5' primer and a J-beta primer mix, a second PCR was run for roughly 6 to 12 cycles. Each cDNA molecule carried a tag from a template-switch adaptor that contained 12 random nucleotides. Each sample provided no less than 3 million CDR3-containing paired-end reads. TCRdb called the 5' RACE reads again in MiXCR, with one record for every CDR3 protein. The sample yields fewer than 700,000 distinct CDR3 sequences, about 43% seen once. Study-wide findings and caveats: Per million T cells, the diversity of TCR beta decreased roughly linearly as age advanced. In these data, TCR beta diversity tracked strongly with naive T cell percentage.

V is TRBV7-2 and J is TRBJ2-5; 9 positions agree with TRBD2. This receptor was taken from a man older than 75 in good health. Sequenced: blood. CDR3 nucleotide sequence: TGTGCCAGCAGCTTAAACCTTGCGGGAGGGCCTAAAGAGACCCAGTACTTC. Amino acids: CASSLNLAGGPKETQYF.